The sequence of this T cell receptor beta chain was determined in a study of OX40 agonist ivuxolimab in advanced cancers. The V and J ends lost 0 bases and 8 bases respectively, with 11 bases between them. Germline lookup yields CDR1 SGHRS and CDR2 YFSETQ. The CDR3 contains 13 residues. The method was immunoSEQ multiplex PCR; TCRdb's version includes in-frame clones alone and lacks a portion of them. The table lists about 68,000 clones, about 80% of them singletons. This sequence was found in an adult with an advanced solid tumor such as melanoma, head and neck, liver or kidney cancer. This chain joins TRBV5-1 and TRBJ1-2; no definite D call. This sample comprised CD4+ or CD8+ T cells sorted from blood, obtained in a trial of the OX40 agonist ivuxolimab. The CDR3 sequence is CASSLGGPRGYTF. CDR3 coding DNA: TGCGCCAGCAGCTTGGGAGGGCCCCGAGGCTACACCTTC.